This TCR beta chain was profiled in a study of post-analysis software for immune sequencing data. Study as a whole: Courses of disease covered relapsing-remitting, secondary progressive and progressive-relapsing multiple sclerosis. Broader study findings: TRBV5-6, TRBV5-1 and TRBV20-1 belonged to a set of about 5 TRBV segments that were more frequent in patients than controls.

Unique molecular identifiers were present in the TCR beta cDNA libraries. Each CDR3 protein is one row after TCRdb ran MiXCR on the PCR reads. This table holds about 810,000 distinct CDR3 sequences, about 50% found once. This clonotype has a handful of counts. The antigen remains unidentified. Between the trimmed V and J ends, which lost 7 bases and 5 bases, there was a span of 17 bases. CDR1 and CDR2 from the germline V gene are MNHEY and SVGAGI. The CDR3 covers 14 residues. The specimen was blood. The receptor's source is a girl aged 10-17 years with multiple sclerosis. The V gene is TRBV6-5, the J gene TRBJ2-5; perhaps TRBD1 as D (6 bases). CDR3 DNA: TGTGCCAGCACTATACAGGGCCCAGGGGAGACCCAGTACTTC. Residues: CASTIQGPGETQYF.